The present T cell receptor beta chain was sequenced within a study of blood T cell repertoires in COVID-19. Across the study: Collection of acute and convalescent COVID-19 samples took place in the United States, Italy and Spain.

This clone appeared a single time. Germline CDR1 and CDR2: SGHAT and FQNNGV. The CDR3 is 17 amino acids. V gave up 4 bases and J gave up 0 bases; unmatched junction bases: 5. TCRdb's table, derived via immunoSEQ multiplex PCR, lists solely in-frame clones and lacks some. The sample contains some 190,000 clones, more than 70% of which appear only once. Sequenced input: peripheral blood. The receptor was derived from a woman aged 55-70 years with acute or convalescent COVID-19. The V and J genes are TRBV11-2 and TRBJ2-6; 8 nucleotides match TRBD1. For the CDR3, the DNA is TGTGCCAGCAGCTCAGGACAGGGACACTCTGGGGCCAACGTCCTGACTTTC. Translation gives CASSSGQGHSGANVLTF.